Below are 18 T cell receptor beta chains sequenced from a single sample in a study of post-analysis software for immune sequencing data. General study points: A few TRBV segments (TRBV5-6, TRBV5-1 and TRBV20-1 among them) occurred more frequently in patients than in controls.

Prepared TCR beta cDNA libraries contained unique molecular identifiers. MiXCR, run by TCRdb on the PCR reads, gives a single entry per CDR3 protein. The sample yields about 820,000 distinct CDR3 sequences, approximately 53% seen once. Their cognate antigens are unknown. Sequencing was done on a sample of blood. The receptors were sampled from a girl between 10 and 17 years old with multiple sclerosis.

This clonotype has just a few counts. The chain combines TRBV20-1 with TRBJ2-1; no clear D. Germline V gives CDR1 DFQATT, CDR2 SNEGSKA (reference sequence). Trimming pared 3 bases from V and 10 bases from J, leaving 13 bases between. CDR3 length equals 12 residues. The CDR3: CSARAPGGEQFF. Here the CDR3 DNA reads TGCAGTGCTAGGGCACCAGGTGGCGAGCAGTTCTTC.

The CDR3 spells CASSQDPGGSYEQYF. CDR3 coding DNA: TGTGCCAGCAGCCAAGATCCAGGGGGCTCATACGAGCAGTACTTC. This chain links TRBV5-5 with TRBJ2-7; 8 bases are a match to TRBD1. The CDR3 is made up of 15 amino acids. Germline lookup yields CDR1 SGHKS and CDR2 YYEKEE (reference sequence). Trimming at V came to 4 bases and at J to 4 bases, leaving 10 bases not matched to a gene.

The rearrangement links TRBV20-1 to TRBJ2-1; D is ambiguous. With 0 bases removed from V and 10 bases from J, the gap between germline ends came to 7 bases. Germline-derived CDR1 and CDR2 are DFQATT and SNEGSKA (reference sequence). The CDR3 is 11 residues long. CDR3 region: CSARDFGEQFF. The CDR3 DNA follows: TGCAGTGCTAGAGACTTCGGCGAGCAGTTCTTC.

This clonotype was detected many times. The chain carries TRBV12-3 or TRBV12-4 and TRBJ2-1; tentative D call: TRBD2 (5 bases). V dropped 3 bases and J dropped 8 bases, with 8 bases sitting between them. The CDR3 runs to 12 residues. The CDR3 reads CASSFGRDEQFF. Here the CDR3 DNA reads TGTGCCAGCAGTTTTGGGAGAGATGAGCAGTTCTTC.

The CDR3 sequence: CASGGRTVGEQYF. For the CDR3, the DNA is TGTGCCAGCGGGGGACGGACAGTGGGCGAGCAGTACTTC. The rearrangement joins TRBV2 to TRBJ2-7; tentative D call: TRBD1 (6 bases). CDR1 and CDR2 (germline): SNHLY, FYNNEI. V was cut by 8 bases and J by 6 bases, with 17 bases left in between. The length of the CDR3 is 13 residues.

The J gene is TRBJ1-4, the V gene TRBV5-1, with no clear D. The CDR3 is 14 amino acids. Trimming took off 0 bases at V and 8 bases at J, with 11 bases between the two ends. Germline loops: CDR1 SGHRS, CDR2 YFSETQ. The CDR3 is CASSLGRSPEKLFF. CDR3 DNA sequence: TGCGCCAGCAGCTTGGGTCGGAGTCCGGAAAAACTGTTTTTT.

The J gene is TRBJ2-1, the V gene TRBV28, with 7 positions matching TRBD2. Germline lookup yields CDR1 MDHEN and CDR2 SYDVKM. Losses at the gene ends were 1 base for V and 2 bases for J; bases not matched to a gene: 5. The CDR3 runs 16 residues. The CDR3 loop is CASSLSGRETYNEQFF. CDR3 coding DNA: TGTGCCAGCAGTTTATCAGGGCGGGAGACCTACAATGAGCAGTTCTTC.

This clonotype was counted a few times. The chain is built from TRBV2 and TRBJ2-6; tentative D call: TRBD2 (6 bases). CDR1 is SNHLY, CDR2 FYNNEI, per germline. V lost 2 bases, J lost 2 bases, and 7 bases lay in between. The CDR3 extends over 15 amino acids. In DNA form, the CDR3 reads TGTGCCAGCAGTGAATGGGGGGCTGGGGCCAACGTCCTGACTTTC. This codes for CASSEWGAGANVLTF.

The V and J genes are TRBV29-1 and TRBJ2-5; D unclear. The CDR3 runs 14 residues. Germline V gene sequence: CDR1 SQVTM, CDR2 ANQGSEA. V gave up 5 bases and J gave up 2 bases, with 15 bases separating them. The CDR3 DNA follows: TGCAGCGTTAGTTGGGTCGTTCGTCAAGAGACCCAGTACTTC. Amino acid sequence: CSVSWVVRQETQYF.

This clonotype was detected a few times. This chain joins TRBV29-1 and TRBJ2-1; D may be TRBD1 (6 bases). The CDR3 is 16 residues long. CDR1 is SQVTM, CDR2 ANQGSEA, per germline. V shed 6 bases and J shed 8 bases, with 26 bases lying between them. CDR3 nucleotides: TGCAGCGTCGACCGGGCCCCTGTTGGGGGCAGGGATGAGCAGTTCTTC. This gives the protein CSVDRAPVGGRDEQFF.

This sequence joins TRBV20-1 and TRBJ2-7; 15 bases align to TRBD2. CDR3 length: 16 residues. Germline V gene data show CDR1 as DFQATT and CDR2 as SNEGSKA (reference sequence). Trimming cost V 3 bases and J 1 base; bases outside gene matches: 4. Here the CDR3 DNA reads TGCAGTGCTAGGGGACTAGCGGGAGGTGGATCCTACGAGCAGTACTTC. As protein: CSARGLAGGGSYEQYF.

This clonotype was recorded once. CDR3 sequence (DNA): TGTGCCAGCAGTGAAGGTTGGGCGGGACTCACAGATACGCAGTATTTT. Translated: CASSEGWAGLTDTQYF. The rearrangement joins TRBV6-1 to TRBJ2-3, with D possibly TRBD2 on 6 matching bases. The length of the CDR3 is 16 residues. Trimming took off 1 base at V and 2 bases at J, with 13 bases between the two ends. CDR1 is MNHNS and CDR2 is SASEGT in the germline V gene.

V gene TRBV29-1 combines with J gene TRBJ2-3; TRBD2 agrees at 8 bases. With 6 bases clipped from V and 0 bases from J, the junction kept 8 bases outside the gene matches. Germline CDR1 is SQVTM and CDR2 is ANQGSEA. The CDR3 covers 15 residues. DNA for the CDR3: TGCAGCGTCGACAAACCTAGCGGGAGCACAGATACGCAGTATTTT. It encodes CSVDKPSGSTDTQYF.

The chain couples TRBV2 to TRBJ1-5; D uncertain. In germline, CDR1 is SNHLY, CDR2 FYNNEI. V was cut by 7 bases and J by 1 base, with 11 bases left in between. The CDR3 length is 14 residues. The CDR3 DNA is TGTGCCAGCAATGAGGAAGGGAGCAATCAGCCCCAGCATTTT. This translates into CASNEEGSNQPQHF. The full variable domain, completed using reference TRBV2 and TRBJ1-5, is EPEVTQTPSHQVTQMGQEVILRCVPISNHLYFYWYRQILGQKVEFLVSFYNNEISEKSEIFDDQFSVERPDGSNFTLKIRSTKLEDSAMYFCASNEEGSNQPQHFGDGTRLSIL.

J is TRBJ1-2 and V is TRBV7-2, with D hard to call. In germline, CDR1 is SGHTA, CDR2 FQGNSA. The V end lost 7 bases, the J end lost 4 bases, and 13 bases lay between the germline ends. The CDR3 has 13 amino acids. CDR3 nucleotide sequence: TGTGCCAGCAACCCACGGAGGACCTATGGCTACACCTTC. Residues: CASNPRRTYGYTF.

This clonotype was picked up a small number of times. The rearrangement uses TRBV7-9 and TRBJ1-1; D is uncertain. Germline V lookup: CDR1 SEHNR, CDR2 FQNEAQ (reference sequence). Trimming took 1 base from V and 5 from J, leaving 17 bases between them. The CDR3 length is 16 residues. The CDR3 region is CASSLGAGTMGTEAFF. The CDR3 DNA follows: TGTGCCAGCAGCTTAGGGGCAGGAACCATGGGGACTGAAGCTTTCTTT. The full variable domain, its missing parts supplied by reference TRBV7-9 and TRBJ1-1, is DTGVSQNPRHKITKRGQNVTFRCDPISEHNRLYWYRQTLGQGPEFLTYFQNEAQLEKSRLLSDRFSAERPKGSFSTLEIQRTEQGDSAMYLCASSLGAGTMGTEAFFGQGTRLTVV.

As concerns this clonotype: An end of the junction does not agree with germline; a read error may underlie this. V usage is TRBV11-2 and J usage is TRBJ2-7; tentatively, D is TRBD1 (7 bases). CDR3 length: 13 residues. The germline V gene has CDR1 SGHAT and CDR2 FQNNGV. CDR3 in DNA: TGTGCCACCTCGACAGGGCGGGGCTACGAGCAGTACTTT. This translates into CATSTGRGYEQYF.

This clonotype was counted a few times. The gene calls are TRBV29-1 and TRBJ2-5; D not resolved. Germline-derived CDR1 and CDR2 are SQVTM and ANQGSEA. The germline V and J ends were trimmed by 1 base and 5 bases, with 14 bases remaining between them. The CDR3 sequence is 14 residues long. CDR3: CSVEAIVHRETQYF. CDR3 nucleotides: TGCAGCGTTGAAGCTATTGTACACCGGGAGACCCAGTACTTC. The whole variable domain, remainder taken from reference TRBV29-1 and TRBJ2-5, is SAVISQKPSRDICQRGTSLTIQCQVDSQVTMMFWYRQQPGQSLTLIATANQGSEATYESGFVIDKFPISRPNLTFSTLTVSNMSPEDSSIYLCSVEAIVHRETQYFGPGTRLLVL.